What follows are 19 T cell receptor beta chains derived from one specimen sequenced in a study of memory CD4+ T cells and cytomegalovirus serostatus. The sort gate was single viable CD3+CD4+CD8-CD45RO+ cells for memory CD4+ T cells. This table comes from immunoSEQ multiplex PCR, and its TCRdb copy is limited to in-frame clones, with some not included. The sample consists of 50,000 to 70,000 clones, around 85% of them appearing once. Sequencing was done on a sample of memory CD4+ T cells from blood. The receptors were sampled from an adult in good health and CMV-seronegative.

V usage is TRBV27 and J usage is TRBJ2-7; tentative D call: TRBD2 (6 bases). CDR3 length equals 13 residues. Deletions cut 6 bases from V and 3 bases from J, with 12 bases between. The germline gives CDR1 MNHEY, CDR2 SMNVEV (reference sequence). Here the CDR3 reads CASSSGLSYEQYF. The DNA of the CDR3 is TGTGCCAGCAGCTCGGGACTCAGCTACGAGCAGTACTTC.

V usage is TRBV18 and J usage is TRBJ1-1; 8 nucleotides align to TRBD1. This CDR3 is built from 15 residues. Trimming removed 0 bases from V and 4 bases from J; junction bases left unmatched: 4. Germline V CDR1 and CDR2: KGHSH, LQKENI. CDR3 sequence reads: CASSPPTGGSTEAFF. CDR3 nucleotide sequence: TGTGCCAGCTCACCACCTACAGGGGGATCCACTGAAGCTTTCTTT.

The V gene is TRBV6-1, the J gene TRBJ1-5; TRBD1 aligns across 12 bases. Germline CDR1 reads MNHNS; CDR2 reads SASEGT. The CDR3 runs 18 residues. The ends lost 4 bases at V and 2 bases at J; junction bases unmatched: 9. For the CDR3, the DNA is TGTGCCAGCAGTGCCCTGGGACAGGGGGCGGTCGGCAATCAGCCCCAGCATTTT. Protein: CASSALGQGAVGNQPQHF.

The chain has TRBV4-1 and TRBJ2-7, with D perhaps TRBD1 (6 bases). Trimming removed 3 bases at V and 3 bases at J, with 15 bases between. Germline V gene lookup returns CDR1 MGHRA and CDR2 YSYEKL. The CDR3 length is 15 residues. As DNA, the CDR3 is TGCGCCAGCAGCCAGGACCACGGGACATACTACGAGCAGTACTTC. This translates into CASSQDHGTYYEQYF.

V and J are TRBV29-1 and TRBJ1-5; D is undetermined. The germline V and J ends were trimmed by 7 bases and 4 bases, with 17 bases remaining between them. This CDR3 spans 14 amino acids. From germline, CDR1 is SQVTM and CDR2 ANQGSEA. The CDR3 region is CSALDTGNNQPQHF. The CDR3 nucleotides read TGCAGCGCCCTAGACACCGGTAATAATCAGCCCCAGCATTTT.

The chain recombines TRBV29-1 with TRBJ2-3; 7 bases fit TRBD1. Trimming cost V 7 bases and J 4 bases; bases outside gene matches: 8. CDR1 is SQVTM and CDR2 is ANQGSEA in the germline V gene. This CDR3 spans 13 amino acids. CDR3: CSGEQGKADTQYF. In nucleotides, the CDR3 is TGCAGCGGAGAACAGGGGAAGGCAGATACGCAGTATTTT.

The chain is built from TRBV5-6 and TRBJ2-2, with a tentative D call TRBD1 (6 bases). This CDR3 comprises 16 residues. The germline gives CDR1 SGHDT, CDR2 YYEEEE. With 3 bases removed from V and 0 bases from J, the gap between germline ends came to 12 bases. Here the CDR3 reads CASSYYRASNTGELFF. In DNA form, the CDR3 reads TGTGCCAGCAGCTACTACAGGGCCTCGAACACCGGGGAGCTGTTTTTT.

For this clone: Mismatch with germline at one junction end may stem from a read error. CDR3 protein: CASSLAGAVGETQYF. DNA of the CDR3: TGTGCTAGCAGCTTAGCGGGGGCTGTTGGAGAGACCCAGTACTTC. The chain combines TRBV7-7 with TRBJ2-5; 9 nucleotides align to TRBD2. From germline, CDR1 is SSHAT and CDR2 FNYEAQ (reference sequence). CDR3 length equals 15 residues.

The chain joins TRBV18 to TRBJ1-1, with 8 bases matching TRBD1. The CDR3 consists of 17 residues. V lost 3 bases to trimming and J lost 4 bases; unmatched junction nucleotides: 13. Per the germline V gene, CDR1 is KGHSH and CDR2 is LQKENI. The CDR3 coding sequence is TGTGCCAGCTCACCGAGAAATGGGGACAGGAAGGGCACTGAAGCTTTCTTT. Protein product: CASSPRNGDRKGTEAFF.

This clone was detected ten times or more. This chain uses TRBV10-3 with TRBJ1-3, with 7 positions matching TRBD1. V lost 11 bases and J lost 0; bases outside the gene matches: 10. CDR3 length: 15 amino acids. CDR1 and CDR2 from the germline V gene are ENHRY and SYGVKD. CDR3 residues: CAASRGTVSGNTIYF. The DNA of the CDR3 is TGTGCCGCCTCCCGTGGGACAGTCTCTGGAAACACCATATATTTT.

The CDR3 DNA reads TGTGCCAGCGGGTGGTCCTTTGGGGAGACCCAGTACTTC. This encodes CASGWSFGETQYF. V is TRBV28 and J is TRBJ2-5; no clear D. There are 13 residues in the CDR3. Germline V lookup: CDR1 MDHEN, CDR2 SYDVKM. Trimming shortened V by 8 bases and J by 5 bases, and 15 bases separated the two germline ends.

This chain links TRBV11-2 with TRBJ2-7; 7 bases are shared with TRBD2. Germline loops: CDR1 SGHAT, CDR2 FQNNGV. Losses at the gene ends were 10 bases for V and 4 bases for J; bases not matched to a gene: 16. The CDR3 is 15 residues long. The chain's CDR3 is CATSKPGLENYEQYF. CDR3 in DNA: TGTGCCACGAGCAAACCTGGACTAGAAAATTACGAGCAGTACTTC.

The V gene is TRBV5-6, the J gene TRBJ2-6, with unresolved D. CDR1 is SGHDT and CDR2 is YYEEEE in the germline V gene. CDR3 length: 16 residues. The V end lost 0 bases, the J end lost 0 bases, and 7 bases lay between the germline ends. Here the CDR3 DNA reads TGTGCCAGCAGCTTGGCCCTGGTCTCTGGGGCCAACGTCCTGACTTTC. This encodes CASSLALVSGANVLTF.

The rearrangement joins TRBV27 to TRBJ1-6, with D possibly matching TRBD1 (5 bases). V was clipped by 6 bases and J by 6 bases, with 18 bases between them. This CDR3 comprises 16 residues. CDR1 and CDR2 from the germline V gene are MNHEY and SMNVEV (reference sequence). The CDR3 spells CASSRARGQSNSPLHF. The CDR3 region has the DNA TGTGCCAGCAGCCGGGCCCGCGGACAAAGTAATTCACCCCTCCACTTT.

This rearrangement joins TRBV4-1 to TRBJ2-5; possibly TRBD1 for D (5 bases). From germline, CDR1 is MGHRA and CDR2 YSYEKL. V was clipped by 1 base and J by 3 bases, with 15 bases between them. The CDR3 has 16 residues. CDR3: CASSQGRGVREETQYF. CDR3 bases: TGCGCCAGCAGCCAAGGGCGTGGGGTCAGGGAAGAGACCCAGTACTTC.

This sequence joins TRBV5-6 and TRBJ1-5; possible D gene TRBD1, 6 bases. The V gene's germline CDR1 is SGHDT and CDR2 YYEEEE. V was cut by 4 bases and J by 5 bases, with 13 bases left in between. There are 14 residues in the CDR3. CDR3 protein: CASSPQGSHQPQHF. CDR3 sequence (DNA): TGTGCCAGCAGCCCACAGGGAAGTCATCAGCCCCAGCATTTT.

This clone has just one count. V gene TRBV5-5 combines with J gene TRBJ2-7; D perhaps matches TRBD2 (6 bases). The CDR3 length is 16 residues. In germline, CDR1 is SGHKS, CDR2 YYEKEE (reference sequence). V dropped 1 base and J dropped 0 bases, with 14 bases sitting between them. CDR3 loop: CASSLFRGSGSYEQYF. As DNA, the CDR3 is TGTGCCAGCAGCTTGTTCCGGGGGTCGGGCTCCTACGAGCAGTACTTC.

V gene TRBV7-8 combines with J gene TRBJ2-1; 12 bases line up with TRBD2. The CDR3 runs 16 residues. The germline gives CDR1 SGHVS, CDR2 FQNEAQ. V lost 1 base, J lost 10 bases, and 8 bases stayed unmatched. The CDR3 DNA is TGTGCCAGCAGCTTAGGACTAGCGGGGGTTCAAGGGGAGCAGTTCTTC. Its translation is CASSLGLAGVQGEQFF.

This chain connects TRBV28 to TRBJ1-5, with D maybe TRBD1 (5 bases). V lost 4 bases, J lost 4 bases, and 8 bases lay in between. The CDR3 covers 13 residues. Germline V gene data show CDR1 as MDHEN and CDR2 as SYDVKM. This chain's CDR3 is CASSSAGNQPQHF. CDR3 sequence (DNA): TGTGCCAGCAGTTCCGCAGGGAATCAGCCCCAGCATTTT.